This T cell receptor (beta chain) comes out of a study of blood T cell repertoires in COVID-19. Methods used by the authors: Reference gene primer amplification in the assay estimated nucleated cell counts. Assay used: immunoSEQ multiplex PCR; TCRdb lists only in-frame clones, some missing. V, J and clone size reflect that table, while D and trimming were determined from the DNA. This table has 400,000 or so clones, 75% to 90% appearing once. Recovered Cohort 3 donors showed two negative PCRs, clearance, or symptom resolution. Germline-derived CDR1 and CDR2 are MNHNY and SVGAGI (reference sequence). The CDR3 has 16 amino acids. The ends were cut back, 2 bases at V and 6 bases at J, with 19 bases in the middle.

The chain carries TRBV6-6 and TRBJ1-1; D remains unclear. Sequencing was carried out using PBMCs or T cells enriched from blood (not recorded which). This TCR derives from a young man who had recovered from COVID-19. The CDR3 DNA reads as TGTGCCAGCAGTTACCCAAGCGGGTGGGGTGGCCCTGAAGCTTTCTTT. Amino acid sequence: CASSYPSGWGGPEAFF.